A single sample gave rise to the 16 T cell receptor beta chains below, sequenced in a study of shared clonotypes between healthy human individuals. The assay was immunoSEQ multiplex PCR, and TCRdb's table has in-frame clones only and misses some. The data contain 780,000 or so clones, over 60% of them seen just once; the ten biggest clones take up roughly 1.8%. Sequenced input: memory CD4+ T cells sorted from blood. Sample subset: CD45RA-negative fraction. These receptors were obtained from a woman in her twenties or thirties in good health.

V and J are TRBV29-1 and TRBJ2-7; D uncertain. Trimming pared 5 bases from V and 0 bases from J, leaving 14 bases between. CDR3 length: 14 amino acids. Per germline, CDR1 SQVTM and CDR2 ANQGSEA. CDR3 coding DNA: TGCAGCGTTTCAATCCAGCAGAGCTCCTACGAGCAGTACTTC. Protein sequence: CSVSIQQSSYEQYF.

This clone showed up many times. The chain has TRBV5-1 and TRBJ2-1, with 8 positions matching TRBD1. The germline V gene has CDR1 SGHRS and CDR2 YFSETQ. The CDR3 loop spans 13 amino acids. V trimming: 0 bases; J trimming: 9 bases; junction bases outside the gene matches: 2. Written as DNA, the CDR3 is TGCGCCAGCAGCTTGGTAACAGGGGGTGAGCAGTTCTTC. Protein sequence: CASSLVTGGEQFF.

This rearrangement joins TRBV7-2 to TRBJ2-7; TRBD2 matches 11 bases. This CDR3 region has 15 residues. Germline lookup yields CDR1 SGHTA and CDR2 FQGNSA. J was trimmed by 1 base and V by 5 bases; bases with no gene match: 4. The CDR3 nucleotides read TGTGCCAGCAGCCCACTAGCGGGAGTATCCTACGAGCAGTACTTC. Amino acids: CASSPLAGVSYEQYF.

The V gene is TRBV1, the J gene TRBJ2-4; whether TRBD1, the table's D call, matches the DNA was not checked. TRBV1 constitutes a pseudogene. CDR3 size: 18 residues. The chain's CDR3 is CTRVSSRGNSVAKNIQYF. CDR3 nucleotide sequence: TGCACCAGAGTTTCGAGCAGGGGGAATTCGGTAGCCAAAAACATTCAGTACTTC.

V and J are TRBV10-3 and TRBJ2-1; tentative D call: TRBD2 (6 bases). Germline V gives CDR1 ENHRY, CDR2 SYGVKD. V was pared by 6 bases and J by 4 bases, with 19 bases between. The CDR3 covers 16 residues. The CDR3 sequence is CAIREWRLDRYNEQFF. CDR3 nucleotide sequence: TGTGCCATCAGGGAATGGAGACTAGATAGATACAATGAGCAGTTCTTC.

The CDR3 DNA reads as TGTGCCAGTAGTACCAACGGGGGGACTGAAGCTTTCTTT. Its protein is CASSTNGGTEAFF. The chain joins TRBV19 to TRBJ1-1, with D perhaps matching TRBD1 (5 bases). Germline V CDR1 and CDR2: LNHDA, SQIVND (reference sequence). The CDR3 extends over 13 amino acids. Trimming stripped 4 bases from V and 5 bases from J, with 11 bases between.

The chain joins TRBV5-1 to TRBJ2-2, with D possibly matching TRBD1 (6 bases). The CDR3 is made up of 14 amino acids. Germline assignment: CDR1 SGHRS and CDR2 YFSETQ. Trimming stripped 4 bases from V and 6 bases from J, with 13 bases between. As DNA, the CDR3 is TGCGCCAGCAGCGAAAGGGGGTCTCCCGGGGAGCTGTTTTTT. Translation: CASSERGSPGELFF.

The chain joins TRBV5-1 to TRBJ2-2, with D tentatively TRBD1 (7 bases). The CDR3 totals 14 residues. V dropped 6 bases and J dropped 6 bases, with 15 bases sitting between them. The germline V gene has CDR1 SGHRS and CDR2 YFSETQ. The CDR3 here is CASTQDRRAGELFF. The CDR3 DNA is TGCGCCAGCACACAGGACAGGAGGGCCGGGGAGCTGTTTTTT.

CDR3 nucleotide sequence: TGTGCCTGGAGTGTAGTCAGGGGAGCTGATACGCAGTATTTT. It is translated as CAWSVVRGADTQYF. V gene TRBV30 combines with J gene TRBJ2-3, with a possible D match to TRBD1 (6 bases). The CDR3 has 14 amino acids. Germline V gives CDR1 GTSNPN, CDR2 SVGIG (reference sequence). V lost 0 bases and J 6 bases, leaving 13 bases between the germline ends.

The chain links TRBV18 to TRBJ2-7, with 9 bases identical to TRBD1. The trim removed 4 bases at V and 4 bases at J, leaving 8 bases unmatched. Germline assignment: CDR1 KGHSH and CDR2 LQKENI. The CDR3 spans 15 residues. The CDR3 here is CASSRPGQGHYEQYF. In DNA, the CDR3 is TGTGCCAGCTCACGACCGGGACAGGGCCATTACGAGCAGTACTTC.

The V gene is TRBV27, the J gene TRBJ2-7, with 8 bases lining up with TRBD1. Per the germline V gene, CDR1 is MNHEY and CDR2 is SMNVEV (reference sequence). The V gene end was trimmed by 6 bases and the J gene end by 4 bases; junction bases not matched to a gene: 8. The CDR3 totals 14 residues. For the CDR3, the DNA is TGTGCCAGCAGGATGAGACAGGGGATGTACGAGCAGTACTTC. Protein: CASRMRQGMYEQYF.

This clone is a singleton in its sample. Other DNA sequences in this specimen translate into the identical CDR3. The rearrangement joins TRBV20-1 to TRBJ1-1; no definite D call. The ends were cut back, 4 bases at V and 4 bases at J, with 7 bases in the middle. Germline V gives CDR1 DFQATT, CDR2 SNEGSKA (reference sequence). This CDR3 spans 11 amino acids. The CDR3 DNA sequence: TGCAGTGCTACACGGGGCACTGAAGCTTTCTTT. Translating it yields CSATRGTEAFF.

Only one count was recorded for this clone. The rearrangement uses TRBV6-5 and TRBJ2-1; D not certain. V gave up 3 bases and J gave up 8 bases, with 2 bases separating them. The CDR3 loop spans 10 amino acids. CDR1 MNHEY and CDR2 SVGAGI come from the germline V gene. This chain's CDR3 is CASSYYEQFF. Written as DNA, the CDR3 is TGTGCCAGCAGTTATTATGAGCAGTTCTTC.

The chain links TRBV19 to TRBJ2-5; D is ambiguous. The J call is doubtful: the DNA matches TRBJ2-7 better. CDR1 LNHDA and CDR2 SQIVND come from the germline V gene (reference sequence). CDR3 length equals 11 residues. The CDR3 DNA reads TGTGCCAGTAGTTGGAATTACGAGCAGTACTTC. This codes for CASSWNYEQYF.

J is TRBJ1-5 and V is TRBV10-1; perhaps TRBD1 as D (6 bases). The germline V gene has CDR1 WNHNN and CDR2 SYGVQD (reference sequence). The CDR3 runs to 13 residues. Trimming left V 4 bases short and J 5 bases short, with 9 bases between. The CDR3, as DNA: TGCGCCAGCAGTGCGAACAGGGATCAGCCCCAGCATTTT. Translation: CASSANRDQPQHF.

This clone was counted between two and nine times. V and J are TRBV19 and TRBJ1-4; D possibly corresponds to TRBD1 (6 bases). The CDR3 runs 15 residues. Trimming pared 4 bases from V and 6 bases from J, leaving 15 bases between. Germline V gene lookup returns CDR1 LNHDA and CDR2 SQIVND (reference sequence). The CDR3 here is CASSTGNRDHEKLFF. The CDR3 DNA sequence: TGTGCCAGTAGTACCGGGAACAGGGATCATGAAAAACTGTTTTTT.